This T cell receptor (beta chain) is drawn from a study of T cells after yellow fever vaccination. Study outcomes and limitations: Clonotypes found in both CD4 and CD8 compartments made up a small share. Within FACS-sorted repertoires, abundant clonotypes contaminating from the bulk population could be present. Re-detected after boosting: most primary clones, 96% of CD4 and 80% to 90% of CD8.

The junction had 7 bases not matched to a gene; V was cut back by 6 bases and J by 7 bases. Germline V gene lookup returns CDR1 SEHNR and CDR2 FQNEAQ (reference sequence). The CDR3 has 15 amino acids. Synthesis of TCR cDNA relied on 5'RACE template switching, which attached a universal primer site and UMIs. Via MiXCR, TCRdb re-called the 5' RACE reads, giving one row per CDR3 protein. Here the sample spans just under 85,000 distinct CDR3 sequences, 13% being singletons. Specimen: CD8+ T cells not binding an NS4B(214-222) dextramer, sorted from PBMCs, collected about 20 days after the first yellow fever vaccination. The receptor was isolated from a man aged 18 to 30 who received the YFV17D yellow fever vaccine. The chain couples TRBV7-9 to TRBJ2-1, with 12 nucleotides matching TRBD1. The CDR3 nucleotides read TGTGCCAGCAGTGGGACAGGGGGCCTGTCGAATGAGCAGTTCTTC. Protein product: CASSGTGGLSNEQFF.